Listed below are T cell receptor beta chains from one sample, sequenced in a study of blood T cells in healthy people across ages. MiXCR, applied by TCRdb to the 5' RACE reads, yields one record per CDR3 protein. The table shows about 970,000 distinct CDR3 sequences, with just over 50% occurring only once. Specimen: blood. The receptors derive from a woman aged 55-69 years in good health. Both conserved end residues are part of each CDR3. A D gene is named only where the DNA matches it firmly. Size is stated for part of the rows, as once, few or many counts, or as a class when the clone is expanded.

clone_size: many
v_call: TRBV7-2
cdr3_length: 15
d_call: TRBD2
j_call: TRBJ2-7
cdr3_nt: TGTGCCAGCAGCTTATTCCTAGCGGGAGCTCCCGAGCAGTACTTC
cdr3_aa: CASSLFLAGAPEQYF

clone_size: -
v_call: TRBV14
cdr3_length: 16
d_call: -
j_call: TRBJ2-7
cdr3_nt: TGTGCCAGCAGCCAAATAGGGCCTCATCACCCCTACGAGCAGTACTTC
cdr3_aa: CASSQIGPHHPYEQYF

clone_size: few
v_call: TRBV2
cdr3_length: 13
d_call: -
j_call: TRBJ2-5
cdr3_nt: TGTGCCAGCACCCCGGGGAGGCAAGAGACCCAGTACTTC
cdr3_aa: CASTPGRQETQYF

clone_size: many
v_call: TRBV29-1
cdr3_length: 15
d_call: -
j_call: TRBJ2-5
cdr3_nt: TGCAGCGTTGATGGGGCGATGGAGCCCCAAGAGACCCAGTACTTC
cdr3_aa: CSVDGAMEPQETQYF

clone_size: -
v_call: TRBV20-1
cdr3_length: 12
d_call: -
j_call: TRBJ1-1
cdr3_nt: TGCAGTGCCGCCGGCCAGAACACTGAAGCTTTCTTT
cdr3_aa: CSAAGQNTEAFF

clone_size: -
v_call: TRBV7-2
cdr3_length: 17
d_call: TRBD2
j_call: TRBJ2-7
cdr3_nt: TGTGCCAGCAGCCGAGGACTAGCGGGGGCCAGCTCCTACGAGCAGTACTTC
cdr3_aa: CASSRGLAGASSYEQYF

clone_size: -
v_call: TRBV7-3
cdr3_length: 14
d_call: -
j_call: TRBJ2-4
cdr3_nt: TGTGCCAGCAGCTTAACGGGGGGGCCTGGCATTCAGTACTTC
cdr3_aa: CASSLTGGPGIQYF

clone_size: -
v_call: TRBV20-1
cdr3_length: 13
d_call: -
j_call: TRBJ2-3
cdr3_nt: TGCAGTGCTAGGGGCGCCCTACCAGATACGCAGTATTTT
cdr3_aa: CSARGALPDTQYF

clone_size: few
v_call: TRBV10-3
cdr3_length: 13
d_call: -
j_call: TRBJ1-4
cdr3_nt: TGTGCCATCAGCCCCACGGGGGGCGAAAAACTGTTTTTT
cdr3_aa: CAISPTGGEKLFF

clone_size: -
v_call: TRBV20-1
cdr3_length: 18
d_call: TRBD2
j_call: TRBJ2-3
cdr3_nt: TGCAGTGCTAGGGGACTAGCGGGAGGAAGTTTGGTTGCAGATACGCAGTATTTT
cdr3_aa: CSARGLAGGSLVADTQYF

clone_size: -
v_call: TRBV20-1
cdr3_length: 13
d_call: TRBD2
j_call: TRBJ2-3
cdr3_nt: TGCAGTGCATTACTAGCGAGCACAGATACGCAGTATTTT
cdr3_aa: CSALLASTDTQYF

clone_size: few
v_call: TRBV27
cdr3_length: 15
d_call: TRBD2
j_call: TRBJ2-7
cdr3_nt: TGTGCCAGCAGGCCGCTAGCGGGAGGGCTCTACGAGCAGTACTTC
cdr3_aa: CASRPLAGGLYEQYF

clone_size: few
v_call: TRBV9
cdr3_length: 15
d_call: -
j_call: TRBJ2-3
cdr3_nt: TGTGCCAGCAGCGTAGTGGCTTTGATCACAGATACGCAGTATTTT
cdr3_aa: CASSVVALITDTQYF

clone_size: few
v_call: TRBV4-1
cdr3_length: 15
d_call: TRBD1
j_call: TRBJ2-3
cdr3_nt: TGCGCCAGCAGCCGGGGACAGGGTGATCCAGATACGCAGTATTTT
cdr3_aa: CASSRGQGDPDTQYF

clone_size: -
v_call: TRBV7-9
cdr3_length: 18
d_call: TRBD2
j_call: TRBJ2-7
cdr3_nt: TGTGCCAGCAGCTTAGGGCCTAGCGGGAGTATTATTGGCTCCGAGCAGTACTTC
cdr3_aa: CASSLGPSGSIIGSEQYF

clone_size: -
v_call: TRBV20-1
cdr3_length: 12
d_call: -
j_call: TRBJ2-1
cdr3_nt: TGCAGTGCTAGTAAGAGGGTTGGGAGGCAGTTCTTC
cdr3_aa: CSASKRVGRQFF

clone_size: -
v_call: TRBV2
cdr3_length: 13
d_call: -
j_call: TRBJ2-1
cdr3_nt: TGTGCCAGCAGTGTGGGTCGGGACAATGAGCAGTTCTTC
cdr3_aa: CASSVGRDNEQFF

clone_size: -
v_call: TRBV12-3/TRBV12-4
cdr3_length: 16
d_call: -
j_call: TRBJ2-3
cdr3_nt: TGTGCCAGCAGTTTTGGGGCAGGCCCGACCACAGATACGCAGTATTTT
cdr3_aa: CASSFGAGPTTDTQYF

clone_size: -
v_call: TRBV18
cdr3_length: 16
d_call: -
j_call: TRBJ2-1
cdr3_nt: TGTGCCAGCTCACCACTTATTCTGGGGGGCCGCGATGAGCAGTTCTTC
cdr3_aa: CASSPLILGGRDEQFF

clone_size: -
v_call: TRBV29-1
cdr3_length: 16
d_call: TRBD2
j_call: TRBJ2-3
cdr3_nt: TGCAGCGTGGGGGGACTAGCGGGAGGACGGAGAGATACGCAGTATTTT
cdr3_aa: CSVGGLAGGRRDTQYF

clone_size: -
v_call: TRBV6-2/TRBV6-3
cdr3_length: 16
d_call: -
j_call: TRBJ1-5
cdr3_nt: TGTGCCAGCAGCCTAACACAGGGCTATAGCAATCAGCCCCAGCATTTT
cdr3_aa: CASSLTQGYSNQPQHF

clone_size: -
v_call: TRBV7-6
cdr3_length: 16
d_call: TRBD2
j_call: TRBJ2-5
cdr3_nt: TGTGCCAGCAGCTTAATGCTAGCGGGAGGTCGGGAGACCCAGTACTTC
cdr3_aa: CASSLMLAGGRETQYF

clone_size: -
v_call: TRBV7-2
cdr3_length: 14
d_call: -
j_call: TRBJ2-6
cdr3_nt: TGTGCCAGCAGCTTCCCGAAGGGGGCCAACGTCCTGACTTTC
cdr3_aa: CASSFPKGANVLTF

clone_size: few
v_call: TRBV7-9
cdr3_length: 14
d_call: -
j_call: TRBJ2-7
cdr3_nt: TGTGCCAGCAGCCAACCAGGCTACATCTACGAGCAGTACTTC
cdr3_aa: CASSQPGYIYEQYF

clone_size: -
v_call: TRBV7-9
cdr3_length: 16
d_call: TRBD2
j_call: TRBJ2-7
cdr3_nt: TGTGCCAGCAGCTTAGCGGCTAGCGGGTCCTCCTACGAGCAGTACTTC
cdr3_aa: CASSLAASGSSYEQYF

clone_size: few
v_call: TRBV12-3/TRBV12-4
cdr3_length: 15
d_call: -
j_call: TRBJ2-3
cdr3_nt: TGTGCCAGCAGTTTAACGGGGGGCGTCACAGATACGCAGTATTTT
cdr3_aa: CASSLTGGVTDTQYF

clone_size: -
v_call: TRBV12-3/TRBV12-4
cdr3_length: 14
d_call: TRBD1
j_call: TRBJ1-1
cdr3_nt: TGTGCCAGCAGAAAAACACAGGGGGGGGCTGAAGCTTTCTTT
cdr3_aa: CASRKTQGGAEAFF

clone_size: -
v_call: TRBV7-3
cdr3_length: 14
d_call: -
j_call: TRBJ2-7
cdr3_nt: TGTGCCAGCAGCTTACACGGGGATCCCTACGAGCAGTACTTC
cdr3_aa: CASSLHGDPYEQYF

clone_size: -
v_call: TRBV9
cdr3_length: 17
d_call: -
j_call: TRBJ1-1
cdr3_nt: TGTGCCAGCAGCGTAGTCGGACAGACGGGACCGAACACTGAAGCTTTCTTT
cdr3_aa: CASSVVGQTGPNTEAFF

clone_size: -
v_call: TRBV29-1
cdr3_length: 14
d_call: TRBD1
j_call: TRBJ2-5
cdr3_nt: TGCAGCGTCCGATCGCAGGGGGCACGAGAGACCCAGTACTTC
cdr3_aa: CSVRSQGARETQYF

clone_size: -
v_call: TRBV28
cdr3_length: 13
d_call: -
j_call: TRBJ2-7
cdr3_nt: TGTGCCAGCAGTTCCTCCCTCGGTTACGAGCAGTACTTC
cdr3_aa: CASSSSLGYEQYF

clone_size: few
v_call: TRBV29-1
cdr3_length: 13
d_call: TRBD2
j_call: TRBJ2-1
cdr3_nt: TGCAGCGCCCAGTTGACTAGCGGGAATGAGCAGTTCTTC
cdr3_aa: CSAQLTSGNEQFF

clone_size: few
v_call: TRBV12-3/TRBV12-4
cdr3_length: 13
d_call: -
j_call: TRBJ1-2
cdr3_nt: TGTGCCAGCAGTTTAGGGACCAGGCCTGGCTACACCTTC
cdr3_aa: CASSLGTRPGYTF

clone_size: -
v_call: TRBV20-1
cdr3_length: 13
d_call: -
j_call: TRBJ2-3
cdr3_nt: TGCAGTGCCCCCTCCCCGGTGGGGGATACGCAGTATTTT
cdr3_aa: CSAPSPVGDTQYF

clone_size: -
v_call: TRBV5-4
cdr3_length: 13
d_call: -
j_call: TRBJ2-4
cdr3_nt: TGTGCCAGCTCGGCCGGGACTCAAAACATTCAGTACTTC
cdr3_aa: CASSAGTQNIQYF

clone_size: -
v_call: TRBV11-1
cdr3_length: 14
d_call: -
j_call: TRBJ2-3
cdr3_nt: TGTGCCAACAGCTTTATTATGAACACAGATACGCAGTATTTT
cdr3_aa: CANSFIMNTDTQYF

clone_size: few
v_call: TRBV20-1
cdr3_length: 12
d_call: -
j_call: TRBJ2-3
cdr3_nt: TGCAGTGCTAGCCGGGACACAGATACGCAGTATTTT
cdr3_aa: CSASRDTDTQYF

clone_size: -
v_call: TRBV9
cdr3_length: 14
d_call: -
j_call: TRBJ1-3
cdr3_nt: TGTGCCAGCAGCCCAGGGATGGGGGCAAACACCATATATTTT
cdr3_aa: CASSPGMGANTIYF

clone_size: few
v_call: TRBV4-3
cdr3_length: 14
d_call: -
j_call: TRBJ2-7
cdr3_nt: TGCGCCAGCAGCCAAGAGTCCCTTCGCTACGAGCAGTACTTC
cdr3_aa: CASSQESLRYEQYF

clone_size: few
v_call: TRBV7-2
cdr3_length: 13
d_call: -
j_call: TRBJ2-7
cdr3_nt: TGTGCCAGCAGCGGCGAAGTTTTGAGGGAGCAGTACTTC
cdr3_aa: CASSGEVLREQYF

clone_size: -
v_call: TRBV5-6
cdr3_length: 14
d_call: -
j_call: TRBJ2-7
cdr3_nt: TGTGCCAGCAGCTTGGCCTACAGGGCCTACGAGCAGTACTTC
cdr3_aa: CASSLAYRAYEQYF

clone_size: -
v_call: TRBV7-2
cdr3_length: 13
d_call: -
j_call: TRBJ2-7
cdr3_nt: TGTGCCAGCAGCCGTTCTTGGAATTACGAGCAGTACTTC
cdr3_aa: CASSRSWNYEQYF

clone_size: -
v_call: TRBV27
cdr3_length: 13
d_call: TRBD1
j_call: TRBJ2-4
cdr3_nt: TGTGCCAGCAGTGTTAAGGCAGGGGGAGAGCAGTACTTC
cdr3_aa: CASSVKAGGEQYF

clone_size: few
v_call: TRBV15
cdr3_length: 14
d_call: TRBD1
j_call: TRBJ1-2
cdr3_nt: TGTGCCACCACTCGGGACAGGGGTTTTTATGGCTACACCTTC
cdr3_aa: CATTRDRGFYGYTF

clone_size: few
v_call: TRBV20-1
cdr3_length: 18
d_call: -
j_call: TRBJ2-3
cdr3_nt: TGCAGTGCTAGAGAGGTCGGACAGTCGATTTTTAGCACAGATACGCAGTATTTT
cdr3_aa: CSAREVGQSIFSTDTQYF

clone_size: -
v_call: TRBV24-1
cdr3_length: 17
d_call: -
j_call: TRBJ2-3
cdr3_nt: TGTGCCACCAGTGACCCTGGGACTCCCCAGAGGGGAGGTACGCAGTATTTT
cdr3_aa: CATSDPGTPQRGGTQYF

clone_size: -
v_call: TRBV5-1
cdr3_length: 15
d_call: -
j_call: TRBJ2-3
cdr3_nt: TGCGCCAGCAGCTCCGCCCGGGAGCGGGCAGATACGCAGTATTTT
cdr3_aa: CASSSARERADTQYF

clone_size: -
v_call: TRBV20-1
cdr3_length: 13
d_call: -
j_call: TRBJ2-7
cdr3_nt: TGCAGTGCTAGTAAGATCTATTCCTACGAGCAGTACTTC
cdr3_aa: CSASKIYSYEQYF